A selection of T cell receptor beta chains follows, all from one sample in a study of shared clonotypes between healthy human individuals. Repertoires were generated with immunoSEQ multiplex PCR, while TCRdb's copy carries only in-frame clones and drops some. The table records hundreds of thousands of clones, approximately 95% of them present only once. Material for sequencing was naive CD8+ T cells sorted from blood. The source of these receptors is a woman aged 25 to 39 in good health. Each CDR3 is given with its conserved first and last residue. D genes are given only for firm matches. Clone size appears in some rows only: once, few, many, or a class for an expanded clone.

v_gene: TRBV28; d_gene: .; j_gene: TRBJ2-4; abundance: .; CDR3aa: CASSSFAEALKNIQYF; CDR3nt: TGTGCCAGCAGTTCCTTCGCAGAAGCCCTCAAAAACATTCAGTACTTC
v_gene: TRBV10-2; d_gene: .; j_gene: TRBJ1-5; abundance: .; CDR3aa: CASSEVDISSPQHF; CDR3nt: TGCGCCAGCAGTGAAGTCGACATTTCCTCGCCCCAGCATTTT
v_gene: TRBV28; d_gene: .; j_gene: TRBJ1-4; abundance: .; CDR3aa: CASSGGTNEKLFF; CDR3nt: TGTGCCAGCAGCGGGGGGACTAATGAAAAACTGTTTTTT
v_gene: TRBV13; d_gene: .; j_gene: TRBJ1-2; abundance: .; CDR3aa: CASSLGAGYGYTF; CDR3nt: TGTGCCAGCAGCTTAGGGGCAGGGTATGGCTACACCTTC
v_gene: TRBV7-8; d_gene: .; j_gene: TRBJ1-2; abundance: .; CDR3aa: CASSGTSGTGGYGYTF; CDR3nt: TGTGCCAGCAGCGGAACGTCCGGGACGGGAGGCTATGGCTACACCTTC
v_gene: TRBV15; d_gene: TRBD2; j_gene: TRBJ2-5; abundance: .; CDR3aa: CATSRILAGQETQYF; CDR3nt: TGTGCCACCAGCAGAATCTTAGCGGGACAAGAGACCCAGTACTTC
v_gene: TRBV11-1; d_gene: .; j_gene: TRBJ2-5; abundance: .; CDR3aa: CASIPDLPETQYF; CDR3nt: TGTGCCAGCATCCCCGACCTCCCAGAGACCCAGTACTTC
v_gene: TRBV11-3; d_gene: TRBD1; j_gene: TRBJ2-1; abundance: .; CDR3aa: CASSVQGYEQFF; CDR3nt: TGTGCCAGCAGCGTACAGGGGTATGAGCAGTTCTTC
v_gene: TRBV5-1; d_gene: .; j_gene: TRBJ2-2; abundance: .; CDR3aa: CASSLEETSTGELFF; CDR3nt: TGCGCCAGCAGCTTGGAAGAGACTAGCACCGGGGAGCTGTTTTTT
v_gene: TRBV9; d_gene: .; j_gene: TRBJ2-7; abundance: .; CDR3aa: CASSPRRTDYEQYF; CDR3nt: TGTGCCAGCAGCCCCCGGAGGACAGACTACGAGCAGTACTTC
v_gene: TRBV9; d_gene: .; j_gene: TRBJ2-3; abundance: .; CDR3aa: CASSPSGLVTDTQYF; CDR3nt: TGTGCCAGCAGCCCCTCGGGACTCGTCACAGATACGCAGTATTTT
v_gene: TRBV2; d_gene: TRBD1; j_gene: TRBJ1-2; abundance: .; CDR3aa: CASRSQDRELYYGYTF; CDR3nt: TGTGCCAGCAGAAGTCAGGACAGGGAACTTTATTATGGCTACACCTTC
v_gene: TRBV7-8; d_gene: .; j_gene: TRBJ2-7; abundance: .; CDR3aa: CASSLAYQGGEQYF; CDR3nt: TGTGCCAGCAGCTTAGCTTATCAGGGCGGCGAGCAGTACTTC
v_gene: TRBV6-1; d_gene: .; j_gene: TRBJ2-7; abundance: .; CDR3aa: CASSEPYSGVAVYEQYF; CDR3nt: TGTGCCAGCAGTGAACCGTACTCAGGGGTTGCTGTCTACGAGCAGTACTTC
v_gene: TRBV7-9; d_gene: TRBD2; j_gene: TRBJ2-7; abundance: .; CDR3aa: CASSSLTRRASGSYEQYF; CDR3nt: TGTGCCAGCAGCTCCCTTACCCGCCGGGCTAGCGGGAGTTACGAGCAGTACTTC
v_gene: TRBV9; d_gene: .; j_gene: TRBJ1-2; abundance: .; CDR3aa: CASSVTGREELTFYGYTF; CDR3nt: TGTGCCAGCAGCGTAACAGGTCGAGAGGAACTAACTTTCTATGGCTACACCTTC
v_gene: TRBV10-3; d_gene: .; j_gene: TRBJ2-7; abundance: once; CDR3aa: CAISPDGSYEQYF; CDR3nt: TGTGCCATCAGTCCGGACGGCTCCTACGAGCAGTACTTC
v_gene: TRBV27; d_gene: TRBD1; j_gene: TRBJ2-7; abundance: .; CDR3aa: CASSSTGTGRYEQYF; CDR3nt: TGTGCCAGCAGTTCCACCGGGACAGGGCGCTACGAGCAGTACTTC
v_gene: TRBV5-6; d_gene: TRBD1; j_gene: TRBJ2-7; abundance: .; CDR3aa: CASSFFGTGAYEQYF; CDR3nt: TGTGCCAGCAGCTTTTTTGGGACAGGGGCCTACGAGCAGTACTTC
v_gene: TRBV6-5; d_gene: .; j_gene: TRBJ1-1; abundance: .; CDR3aa: CASSYTLDRLNTEAFF; CDR3nt: TGTGCCAGCAGTTACACACTGGACAGATTGAACACTGAAGCTTTCTTT
v_gene: TRBV19; d_gene: .; j_gene: TRBJ2-2; abundance: .; CDR3aa: CASSPSDRINTGELFF; CDR3nt: TGTGCCAGTAGCCCCTCGGACAGAATAAACACCGGGGAGCTGTTTTTT
v_gene: TRBV2; d_gene: .; j_gene: TRBJ2-7; abundance: .; CDR3aa: CASREDRFSSYEQYF; CDR3nt: TGTGCCAGCAGAGAAGACAGGTTTAGCTCCTACGAGCAGTACTTC
v_gene: TRBV27; d_gene: .; j_gene: TRBJ2-3; abundance: .; CDR3aa: CASSNVGPTDTQYF; CDR3nt: TGTGCCAGCAGTAACGTAGGGCCGACAGATACGCAGTATTTT
v_gene: TRBV27; d_gene: .; j_gene: TRBJ2-7; abundance: few; CDR3aa: CASSPGSSYEQYF; CDR3nt: TGTGCCAGCAGCCCCGGCAGCTCCTACGAGCAGTACTTC
v_gene: TRBV30; d_gene: .; j_gene: TRBJ1-2; abundance: .; CDR3aa: CAWSLVGGPYGYTF; CDR3nt: TGTGCCTGGAGTCTGGTAGGGGGACCCTATGGCTACACCTTC
v_gene: TRBV9; d_gene: .; j_gene: TRBJ2-5; abundance: .; CDR3aa: CASSAGRGGLRETQYF; CDR3nt: TGTGCCAGCAGCGCGGGCAGGGGGGGGTTGAGGGAGACCCAGTACTTC
v_gene: TRBV7-9; d_gene: TRBD2; j_gene: TRBJ2-1; abundance: .; CDR3aa: CASAGSGSYNEQFF; CDR3nt: TGTGCCAGCGCGGGGAGCGGGAGCTACAATGAGCAGTTCTTC
v_gene: TRBV14; d_gene: TRBD1; j_gene: TRBJ2-5; abundance: .; CDR3aa: CASSQVSDRGRETQYF; CDR3nt: TGTGCCAGCAGCCAAGTCTCCGACAGGGGAAGAGAGACCCAGTACTTC
v_gene: TRBV4-1; d_gene: TRBD2; j_gene: TRBJ2-3; abundance: .; CDR3aa: CASSLPSLLAANTDTQYF; CDR3nt: TGCGCCAGCAGCCTCCCATCCTTACTAGCGGCCAACACAGATACGCAGTATTTT
v_gene: TRBV4-1; d_gene: .; j_gene: TRBJ2-7; abundance: .; CDR3aa: CASSQGPAFHEQYF; CDR3nt: TGCGCCAGCAGCCAGGGCCCTGCGTTTCACGAGCAGTACTTC
v_gene: TRBV21-1; d_gene: .; j_gene: TRBJ1-4; abundance: .; CDR3aa: CARTDPREKLFF; CDR3nt: TGTGCCAGAACAGACCCTCGTGAAAAACTGTTTTTT
v_gene: TRBV14; d_gene: .; j_gene: TRBJ2-7; abundance: .; CDR3aa: CASSSFGGSYEQYF; CDR3nt: TGTGCCAGCAGCTCGTTTGGCGGCTCCTACGAGCAGTACTTC
v_gene: TRBV30; d_gene: .; j_gene: TRBJ2-2; abundance: once; CDR3aa: CAWSPQGGELFF; CDR3nt: TGTGCCTGGAGCCCCCAAGGCGGGGAGCTGTTTTTT
v_gene: TRBV19; d_gene: .; j_gene: TRBJ2-3; abundance: .; CDR3aa: CASNGGSTDTQYF; CDR3nt: TGTGCCAGTAATGGGGGGAGCACAGATACGCAGTATTTT
v_gene: TRBV19; d_gene: .; j_gene: TRBJ1-5; abundance: .; CDR3aa: CASAGDNSNQPQHF; CDR3nt: TGTGCCAGTGCGGGGGATAACAGCAATCAGCCCCAGCATTTT
v_gene: TRBV7-5; d_gene: .; j_gene: TRBJ2-3; abundance: .; CDR3aa: CVYSTDTQYF; CDR3nt: TGTGTCTATAGCACAGATACGCAGTATTTT
v_gene: TRBV5-6; d_gene: .; j_gene: TRBJ1-3; abundance: .; CDR3aa: CASSLPGGRSGNTIYF; CDR3nt: TGTGCCAGCAGCTTACCCGGCGGCAGGTCTGGAAACACCATATATTTT
v_gene: TRBV9; d_gene: .; j_gene: TRBJ2-3; abundance: .; CDR3aa: CASSVVEVDTQYF; CDR3nt: TGTGCCAGCAGCGTCGTGGAGGTGGATACGCAGTATTTT
v_gene: TRBV7-9; d_gene: .; j_gene: TRBJ2-6; abundance: .; CDR3aa: CASSLVGGANVLTF; CDR3nt: TGTGCCAGCAGTTTGGTGGGCGGGGCCAACGTCCTGACTTTC
v_gene: TRBV5-1; d_gene: .; j_gene: TRBJ2-7; abundance: .; CDR3aa: CASSLAGWELRPTGYEQYF; CDR3nt: TGCGCCAGCAGCTTGGCCGGGTGGGAGTTGCGGCCGACTGGTTACGAGCAGTACTTC